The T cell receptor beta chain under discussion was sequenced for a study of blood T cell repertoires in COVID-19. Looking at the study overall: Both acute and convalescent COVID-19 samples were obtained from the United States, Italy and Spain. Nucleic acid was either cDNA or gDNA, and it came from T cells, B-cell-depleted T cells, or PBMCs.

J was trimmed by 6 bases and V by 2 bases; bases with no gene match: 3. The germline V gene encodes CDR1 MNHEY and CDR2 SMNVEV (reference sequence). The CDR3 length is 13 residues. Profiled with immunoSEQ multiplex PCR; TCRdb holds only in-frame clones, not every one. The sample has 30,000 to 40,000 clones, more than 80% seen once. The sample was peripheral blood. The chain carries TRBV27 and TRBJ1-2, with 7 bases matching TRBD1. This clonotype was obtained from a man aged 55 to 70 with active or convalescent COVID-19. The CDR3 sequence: CASSLIGGNGYTF. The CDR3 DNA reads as TGTGCCAGCAGTTTAATAGGGGGCAATGGCTACACCTTC.